This T cell receptor (beta chain) was recorded in a study of blood T cell repertoires in COVID-19. Whole-study context: The study drew acute and convalescent COVID-19 samples from the United States, Italy and Spain.

The CDR3 loop spans 13 amino acids. This clone occurred once. Enrolment of Seattle patients took place during active infection, and they were followed longitudinally. In the original processing: Reference gene primer amplification gave estimated nucleated cell counts. Sequencing was performed with immunoSEQ multiplex PCR; in TCRdb, only in-frame clones are kept and a portion is missing. Clone size and V and J calls were adopted from that table, with D and trimming inferred from the DNA. The table has 120,000 or so clones, roughly four fifths seen once. The sample consisted of peripheral blood. The origin of this receptor is a man aged 25 to 40 with COVID-19, enrolled during active disease. The rearrangement uses TRBV21-1 and TRBJ1-6; the DNA was not used to check the table's D call, TRBD1. TRBV21-1 is an annotated pseudogene. CDR3 bases: TGTGCCAGCAGCATCCGGACAGGTCGACCCCTCCACTTT. Translated: CASSIRTGRPLHF.